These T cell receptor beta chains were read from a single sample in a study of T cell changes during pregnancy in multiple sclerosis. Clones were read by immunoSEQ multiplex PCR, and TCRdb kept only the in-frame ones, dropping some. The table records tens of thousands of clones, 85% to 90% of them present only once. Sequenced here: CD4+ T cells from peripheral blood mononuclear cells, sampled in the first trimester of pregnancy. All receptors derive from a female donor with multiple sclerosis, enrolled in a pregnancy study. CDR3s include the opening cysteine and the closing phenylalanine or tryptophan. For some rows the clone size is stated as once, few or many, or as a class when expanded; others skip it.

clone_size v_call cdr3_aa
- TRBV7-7 CASSHGAGSETQYF
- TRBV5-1 CASSLAGGAQYF
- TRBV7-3 CASSLERLDTQYF
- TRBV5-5 CASSLSGTGSNYGYTF
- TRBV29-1 CSVFPGLADPNSYNEQFF
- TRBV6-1 CASTSDRNANYGYTF
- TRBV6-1 CASRDRAFTEAFF
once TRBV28 CASSLGQTGGQETQYF
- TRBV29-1 CSVGSRSYGYTF
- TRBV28 CASSLITRNTEAFF
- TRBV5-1 CASSLPLMDSIYEQYF
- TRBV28 CASSTTGLALF
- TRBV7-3 CASSLTGVEETQYF
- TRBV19 CASSAGQSLAKNIQYF
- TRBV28 CASNTGVNEQFF
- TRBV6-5 CASSYSAANTEAFF
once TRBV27 CASSRLGRTSLNEQFF
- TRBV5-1 CASSLVGDQPQHF
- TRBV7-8 CASSSTGAGANQPQHF
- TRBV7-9 CASSLVGTGRDEQYF
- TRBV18 CASDSSGQGSEEQYF
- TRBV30 CAWSDTGNTIYF
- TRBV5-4 CASSPGQGREKLFF
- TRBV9 CASSEQALNTEAFF
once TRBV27 CASSYGTPNQPQHF
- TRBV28 CASSLVGVSQAGEQFF
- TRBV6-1 CASRETGSRGQPQHF
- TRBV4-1 CASSPPDRGWEQFF
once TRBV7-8 CASSFSSGSYEQYF
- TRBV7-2 CASSQEPGGFNYGYTF
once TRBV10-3 CAISEGQVNYGYTF
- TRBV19 CASKGPYNEQFF
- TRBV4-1 CASSYPGHLIYYNEQFF
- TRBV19 CASSIGGGGSTEAFF
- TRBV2 CASSMDRGRTGNTIYF
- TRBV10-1 CASSASRGGQPQHF
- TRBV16 CASSPRLLPTYEQYF
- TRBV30 CAWGAGDTF
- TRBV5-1 CASQQGSGANVLTF
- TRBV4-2 CASSQAIGDRGQETQYF